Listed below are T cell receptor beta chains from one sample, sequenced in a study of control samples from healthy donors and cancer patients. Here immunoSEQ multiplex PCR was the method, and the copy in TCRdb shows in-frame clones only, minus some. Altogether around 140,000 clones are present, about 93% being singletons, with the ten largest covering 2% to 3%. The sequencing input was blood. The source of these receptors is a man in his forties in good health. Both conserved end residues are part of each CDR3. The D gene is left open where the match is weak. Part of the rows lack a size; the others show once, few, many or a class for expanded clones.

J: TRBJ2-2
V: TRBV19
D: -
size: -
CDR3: CASPRGTGELFF
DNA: TGTGCCAGCCCCCGGGGGACCGGGGAGCTGTTTTTT

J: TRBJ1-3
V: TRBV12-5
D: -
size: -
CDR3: CASGDGYTIYF
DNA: TGTGCTAGTGGAGACGGTTACACCATATATTTT

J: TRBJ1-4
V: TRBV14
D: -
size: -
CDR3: CASSFQRASNEKLFF
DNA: TGTGCCAGCAGCTTCCAGAGGGCGTCTAATGAAAAACTGTTTTTT

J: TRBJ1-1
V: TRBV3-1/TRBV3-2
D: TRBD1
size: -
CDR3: CASSQRPGTENTEAFF
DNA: TGTGCCAGCAGCCAACGCCCGGGGACAGAGAACACTGAAGCTTTCTTT

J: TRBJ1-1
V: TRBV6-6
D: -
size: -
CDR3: CASSSPGKEAFF
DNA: TGTGCCAGCAGTAGCCCGGGTAAAGAAGCTTTCTTT

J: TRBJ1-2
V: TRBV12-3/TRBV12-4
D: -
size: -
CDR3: CASSAGLYGYTF
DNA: TGTGCCAGCAGTGCGGGGCTGTATGGCTACACCTTC

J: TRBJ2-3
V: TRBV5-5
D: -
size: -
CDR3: CASSVDTYTDTQYF
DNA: TGTGCCAGCAGCGTGGACACCTACACAGATACGCAGTATTTT

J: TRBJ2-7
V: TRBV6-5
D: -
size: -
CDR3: CASSYSMPGRYEQYF
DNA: TGTGCCAGCAGTTACTCGATGCCAGGGCGCTACGAGCAGTACTTC

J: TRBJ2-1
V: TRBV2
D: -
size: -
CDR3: CASSPGPWNEQFF
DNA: TGTGCCAGCAGCCCGGGACCTTGGAATGAGCAGTTCTTC

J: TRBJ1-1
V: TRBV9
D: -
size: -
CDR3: CASSFRGGTEAFF
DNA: TGTGCCAGCAGTTTTCGGGGAGGAACTGAAGCTTTCTTT

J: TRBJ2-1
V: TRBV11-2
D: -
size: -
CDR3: CASSFYSSLYNEQFF
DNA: TGTGCCAGCAGCTTTTACAGTAGCCTTTACAATGAGCAGTTCTTC

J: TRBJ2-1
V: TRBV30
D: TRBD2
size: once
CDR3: CAWSSRMGGRYNEQFF
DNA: TGTGCCTGGAGTTCCCGGATGGGGGGGAGGTACAATGAGCAGTTCTTC

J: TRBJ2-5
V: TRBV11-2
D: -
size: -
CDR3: CASSLNNQGTETQYF
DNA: TGTGCCAGCAGCTTAAACAATCAAGGGACGGAGACCCAGTACTTC

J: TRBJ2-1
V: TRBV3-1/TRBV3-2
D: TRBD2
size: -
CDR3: CASSQPKRGGRNEQFF
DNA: TGTGCCAGCAGCCAACCCAAGCGGGGGGGCCGGAATGAGCAGTTCTTC

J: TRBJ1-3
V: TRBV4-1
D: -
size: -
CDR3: CASSQVYPGSSGNTIYF
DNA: TGCGCCAGCAGCCAAGTTTATCCAGGCTCCTCTGGAAACACCATATATTTT

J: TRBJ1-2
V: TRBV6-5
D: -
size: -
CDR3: CATKGVPMGGYTF
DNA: TGTGCCACCAAGGGGGTCCCGATGGGGGGCTACACCTTC

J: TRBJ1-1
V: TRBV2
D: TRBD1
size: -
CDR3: CASITGGVKEAFF
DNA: TGTGCCAGCATTACAGGGGGTGTGAAGGAAGCTTTCTTT

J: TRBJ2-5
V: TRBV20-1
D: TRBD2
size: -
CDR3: CSASSPDSGGAQETQYF
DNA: TGCAGTGCTAGTAGTCCCGATAGCGGGGGGGCCCAAGAGACCCAGTACTTC

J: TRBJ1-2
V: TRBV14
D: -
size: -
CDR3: CASSQNNYGYTF
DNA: TGTGCCAGCAGCCAAAATAACTATGGCTACACCTTC

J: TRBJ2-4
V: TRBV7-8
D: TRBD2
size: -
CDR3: CASSHLGLAGGGKNIQYF
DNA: TGTGCCAGCAGCCATTTAGGACTAGCGGGTGGAGGGAAAAACATTCAGTACTTC

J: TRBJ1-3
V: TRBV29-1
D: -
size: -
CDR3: CSVSVSGNTIYF
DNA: TGCAGCGTCAGCGTTTCTGGAAACACCATATATTTT

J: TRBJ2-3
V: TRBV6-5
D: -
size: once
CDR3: CASTRGGEATDTQYF
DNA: TGTGCCAGCACCCGAGGTGGGGAGGCCACAGATACGCAGTATTTT

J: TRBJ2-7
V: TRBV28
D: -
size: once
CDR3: CASSGGTRNYEQYF
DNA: TGTGCCAGCAGTGGAGGGACAAGAAACTACGAGCAGTACTTC

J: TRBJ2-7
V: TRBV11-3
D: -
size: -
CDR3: CASSRRGAEQYF
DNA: TGTGCCAGCAGCCGTAGGGGGGCCGAGCAGTACTTC